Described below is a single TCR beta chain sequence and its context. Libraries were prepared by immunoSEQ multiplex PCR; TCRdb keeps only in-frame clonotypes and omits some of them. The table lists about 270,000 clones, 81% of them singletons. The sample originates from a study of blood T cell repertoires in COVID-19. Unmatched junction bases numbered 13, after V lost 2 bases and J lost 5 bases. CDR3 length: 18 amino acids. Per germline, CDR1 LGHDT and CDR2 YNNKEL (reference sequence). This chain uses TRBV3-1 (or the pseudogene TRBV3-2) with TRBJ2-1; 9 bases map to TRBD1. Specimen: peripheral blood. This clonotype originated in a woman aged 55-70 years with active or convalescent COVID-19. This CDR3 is CASSQIRDRVFGDNEQFF. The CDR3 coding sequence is TGTGCCAGCAGCCAAATCCGGGACAGGGTATTTGGGGACAATGAGCAGTTCTTC.